These 5 T cell receptor beta chains came from one sample sequenced in a study of blood T cell repertoires in COVID-19. Data came from immunoSEQ multiplex PCR; TCRdb stores just in-frame clones and leaves some out. The data contain under 200,000 clones, approximately 91% of them seen just once; the ten biggest clones take up around 5%. The sequenced sample consisted of peripheral blood. The source of these receptors is a man between 18 and 29 years old with COVID-19, enrolled during active disease.

The J gene is TRBJ1-5, the V gene TRBV5-5; D might be TRBD1 (5 bases). V was trimmed by 4 bases and J by 4 bases, leaving 12 bases between them. This CDR3 spans 14 amino acids. Germline V CDR1 and CDR2: SGHKS, YYEKEE (reference sequence). The CDR3, as DNA: TGTGCCAGCAGCCTGGGACTTCGGAATCAGCCCCAGCATTTT. Its translation is CASSLGLRNQPQHF.

V is TRBV24-1 and J is TRBJ2-1, with TRBD1 identical over 10 bases. Unmatched junction bases numbered 9, after V lost 3 bases and J lost 8 bases. Germline lookup yields CDR1 KGHDR and CDR2 SFDVKD. The CDR3 sequence is 16 residues long. CDR3: CATSDPRDRGTDEQFF. DNA for the CDR3: TGTGCCACCAGTGATCCCCGGGACAGGGGTACCGATGAGCAGTTCTTC.

J is TRBJ2-1 and V is TRBV10-3, with TRBD1 matching 7 bases. The CDR3 extends over 15 amino acids. Germline V CDR1 and CDR2: ENHRY, SYGVKD. V lost 5 bases and J lost 6; bases outside the gene matches: 10. CDR3 sequence (DNA): TGTGCCATCAGTCCCCGACAGGGAGATCCCAATGAGCAGTTCTTC. Amino acid sequence: CAISPRQGDPNEQFF.

This clone was detected only a few times. The chain has TRBV5-1 and TRBJ2-1; 7 bases are shared with TRBD2. The V and J ends lost 0 bases and 0 bases, in that order; junction bases with no gene match: 6. The CDR3 is 17 residues long. The germline gives CDR1 SGHRS, CDR2 YFSETQ. This chain's CDR3 is CASSLGPAGSSYNEQFF. CDR3 sequence (DNA): TGCGCCAGCAGCTTGGGCCCAGCGGGGAGCTCCTACAATGAGCAGTTCTTC.

This clone was recorded only once. The chain uses TRBV27 and TRBJ2-1, with 9 positions matching TRBD2. This CDR3 contains 17 residues. The V gene's germline CDR1 is MNHEY and CDR2 SMNVEV (reference sequence). V shed 4 bases, J shed 7 bases, and the junction held 14 bases outside the gene matches. CDR3 amino acids: CASSYGLAGWATNEQFF. Here the CDR3 DNA reads TGTGCCAGCAGTTACGGGCTAGCGGGGTGGGCAACGAATGAGCAGTTCTTC.